Below are 28 T cell receptor beta chains sequenced from a single sample in a study of T-cell reconstitution after alpha-beta-depleted transplantation in children. Regarding the study as a whole: A year had passed since transplant, and T-cell counts and diversity by then came mostly from newly produced T cells.

These TCRs' antigens remain unknown. Researchers prepared the TCRbeta library using unique molecular identifiers, the study reports. TCRdb processed the PCR reads anew with MiXCR; each CDR3 protein has one entry. The sample gives some 300,000 distinct CDR3 sequences, over 7.5% of which show up once; around 9.8% is in the top ten. The specimen comprised peripheral blood, sampled 360 days after TCRalphabeta/CD19-depleted stem cell transplant. These receptors were collected from a female patient aged 2-9 years who had a stem cell transplant for Fanconi anemia, so the T cells may come from the graft donor.

The gene calls are TRBV19 and TRBJ2-1, with D unresolved. The CDR3 is made up of 16 amino acids. Deletions cut 4 bases from V and 5 bases from J, with 18 bases between. Germline CDR1 and CDR2: LNHDA and SQIVND (reference sequence). The CDR3 bases are TGTGCCAGTAGTAACTACTACTTAGGTACGGACAATGAGCAGTTCTTC. This sequence encodes CASSNYYLGTDNEQFF.

The V gene is TRBV5-1, the J gene TRBJ2-7, with TRBD1 matching 8 bases. V was pared by 2 bases and J by 7 bases, with 8 bases of the junction left unmatched. The CDR3 length is 14 residues. Per germline, CDR1 SGHRS and CDR2 YFSETQ. CDR3 sequence reads: CASSFARGQGEQYF. Here the CDR3 DNA reads TGCGCCAGCAGCTTTGCCAGGGGGCAGGGAGAGCAGTACTTC.

As for this clonotype: Sequence at one end of the junction differs from germline and may be a read error. V is TRBV6-1 and J is TRBJ2-5; unclear D gene. The V gene's germline CDR1 is MNHNS and CDR2 SASEGT. This CDR3 spans 14 amino acids. In DNA form, the CDR3 reads TGTGCCAGCAGTAAAGCGTGGGGACAAGAGACCCAGTACTTC. Translation: CASSKAWGQETQYF.

DNA of the CDR3: TGCAGTGCTAGTGGACTAGCGGTGACTAGCACAGATACGCAGTATTTT. Amino acid sequence: CSASGLAVTSTDTQYF. The chain recombines TRBV20-1 with TRBJ2-3; 10 nucleotides match TRBD2. J lost 0 bases, V lost 3 bases, and 6 bases had no gene match. The germline gives CDR1 DFQATT, CDR2 SNEGSKA (reference sequence). This CDR3 comprises 16 residues.

This clonotype has only one observation. The conserved final phenylalanine or tryptophan is absent from the CDR3, which likely points to a read error. The chain carries TRBV5-1 and TRBJ2-7; D is ambiguous. Trimming pared 1 base from V and 1 base from J, leaving 9 bases between. Germline loops: CDR1 SGHRS, CDR2 YFSETQ. The CDR3 loop spans 14 amino acids. CDR3 in amino acids: CASSLFGPSYEQYS. The CDR3 DNA is TGCGCCAGCAGCTTGTTCGGCCCGTCCTACGAGCAGTACTCC.

This clonotype was seen repeatedly, ten times or more. The chain employs TRBV29-1 and TRBJ2-5; D call uncertain. This CDR3 contains 14 residues. Trimming cost V 4 bases and J 0 bases, with 12 bases left between them. The germline V gene encodes CDR1 SQVTM and CDR2 ANQGSEA. This chain's CDR3 is CSVVRLGYQETQYF. CDR3 bases: TGCAGCGTTGTGAGGCTAGGGTACCAAGAGACCCAGTACTTC.

At least ten counts were recorded for this clonotype. In nucleotides, the CDR3 is TGTGCCACCAGCAGTGACCTTCTGGGCAATCAGCCCCAGCATTTT. Translation gives CATSSDLLGNQPQHF. V gene TRBV15 combines with J gene TRBJ1-5; D not certain. CDR1 is LNHNV, CDR2 YYDKDF, per germline (reference sequence). The length of the CDR3 is 15 residues. Trimming removed 3 bases at V and 2 bases at J, with 11 bases between. The variable domain in full, completed from reference TRBV15 and TRBJ1-5, reads DAMVIQNPRYQVTQFGKPVTLSCSQTLNHNVMYWYQQKSSQAPKLLFHYYDKDFNNEADTPDNFQSRRPNTSFCFLDIRSPGLGDTAMYLCATSSDLLGNQPQHFGDGTRLSIL.

This clonotype appeared a few times. The chain has TRBV11-3 and TRBJ1-1; D is unclear. The CDR3 totals 13 residues. V was cut by 2 bases and J by 4 bases, with 8 bases left in between. Germline CDR1 is SGHNT and CDR2 is YENEEA. The CDR3: CASSLSRRTEAFF. The CDR3 region has the DNA TGTGCCAGCAGCTTATCGAGGCGCACTGAAGCTTTCTTT.

This clonotype was observed a single time. CDR3: CSVSGGDTEAFF. In DNA, the CDR3 is TGCAGCGTAAGTGGGGGGGACACTGAAGCTTTCTTT. The gene calls are TRBV29-1 and TRBJ1-1; maybe TRBD1 (5 bases). The ends were cut back, 6 bases at V and 3 bases at J, with 11 bases in the middle. The CDR3 covers 12 residues. CDR1 SQVTM and CDR2 ANQGSEA come from the germline V gene.

This clonotype was detected many times. The rearrangement uses TRBV7-2 and TRBJ2-7; TRBD2 is a possible D gene (5 bases). V was pared by 6 bases and J by 4 bases, with 13 bases between. Germline CDR1 SGHTA, CDR2 FQGNSA. The CDR3 contains 13 residues. The DNA for the CDR3 is TGTGCCAGCAGTAAACTAGTTGGGTACGAGCAGTACTTC. Its translation: CASSKLVGYEQYF.

There are a few counts of this clonotype. The chain has TRBV7-2 and TRBJ2-5; 12 bases are a match to TRBD2. The germline V gene has CDR1 SGHTA and CDR2 FQGNSA. V trimming: 5 bases; J trimming: 7 bases; junction bases outside the gene matches: 8. This CDR3 contains 15 residues. The CDR3: CASSPRTSGEGTQYF. In DNA form, the CDR3 reads TGTGCCAGCAGCCCGCGGACTAGCGGGGAGGGGACCCAGTACTTC.

The V and J genes are TRBV10-3 and TRBJ1-1; D remains unclear. CDR3 size: 14 residues. Trimming took 6 bases from V and 0 from J, leaving 11 bases between them. Germline V gene sequence: CDR1 ENHRY, CDR2 SYGVKD. The CDR3 loop reads CAISRPGVNTEAFF. The CDR3 DNA is TGTGCCATCAGCCGACCCGGGGTGAACACTGAAGCTTTCTTT.

This clonotype showed up many times. This rearrangement joins TRBV20-1 to TRBJ1-6, with D maybe TRBD1 (5 bases). V lost 4 bases to trimming and J lost 6 bases, with 16 bases between them. In germline, CDR1 is DFQATT, CDR2 SNEGSKA (reference sequence). This CDR3 is built from 15 residues. CDR3 in DNA: TGCAGTGCTATGACAGAGCCGGTGACTAATTCACCCCTCCACTTT. Protein sequence: CSAMTEPVTNSPLHF.

Note on this clonotype: The conserved phenylalanine or tryptophan is not found at the CDR3 terminus, so this likely reflects a read error. This sequence joins TRBV11-2 and TRBJ2-7; no reliable D call. Looked up from germline, CDR1 is SGHAT and CDR2 is FQNNGV. V gave up 6 bases and J gave up 5 bases, with 11 bases separating them. This CDR3 is 12 amino acids long. The CDR3 loop reads CASSPGNNEQYS. In nucleotides, the CDR3 is TGTGCCAGCAGTCCCGGTAATAACGAGCAGTACTCC.

This clonotype has a count of ten or more. J is TRBJ1-1 and V is TRBV20-1; D gene unclear. CDR1 DFQATT and CDR2 SNEGSKA come from the germline V gene (reference sequence). V was cut by 3 bases and J by 3 bases, with 11 bases left in between. The CDR3 consists of 13 residues. The CDR3 loop is CSASPSMDTEAFF. In DNA form, the CDR3 reads TGCAGTGCTAGCCCCTCTATGGACACTGAAGCTTTCTTT.

V usage is TRBV28 and J usage is TRBJ2-1; possibly TRBD1 or TRBD2 for D (5 bases each). Looked up from germline, CDR1 is MDHEN and CDR2 is SYDVKM. The CDR3 sequence is 14 residues long. V was trimmed by 8 bases and J by 1 base, leaving 12 bases between them. The CDR3 DNA reads TGTGCCAGCGGACTGCAGGGTTCCTACAATGAGCAGTTCTTC. It is translated as CASGLQGSYNEQFF.

This clonotype occurred many times. The chain recombines TRBV9 with TRBJ2-7; tentative D call: TRBD1 (5 bases). The CDR3 spans 12 residues. Germline loops: CDR1 SGDLS, CDR2 YYNGEE. Trimming left V 1 base short and J 10 bases short, with 12 bases between. This CDR3 is CASSVTGQPQYF. The CDR3 DNA reads as TGTGCCAGCAGCGTAACAGGACAACCTCAGTACTTC.

The V gene is TRBV7-8, the J gene TRBJ2-1, with D unresolved. V gave up 2 bases and J gave up 6 bases, with 11 bases separating them. The CDR3 totals 14 residues. Germline V CDR1 and CDR2: SGHVS, FQNEAQ. CDR3 sequence: CASSLRPLPNEQFF. CDR3 sequence (DNA): TGTGCCAGCAGCTTACGACCCCTCCCCAATGAGCAGTTCTTC.

In the case of this clonotype: A much larger clone differs by one base, so this may be a read error. The V call is TRBV28, the J call TRBJ2-7; D call uncertain. Germline V CDR1 and CDR2: MDHEN, SYDVKM. Trimming stripped 0 bases from V and 1 base from J, with 7 bases between. The CDR3 runs 14 residues. The CDR3 protein is CASSLWPTSYEQYF. The CDR3 nucleotides are TGTGCCAGCAGTTTATGGCCTACGTCCTACGAGCAGTACTTC.

This clonotype was seen repeatedly, ten times or more. The gene calls are TRBV25-1 and TRBJ2-5; D might be TRBD1 (5 bases). The germline V gene encodes CDR1 MGHDK and CDR2 SYGVNS. The CDR3 is 13 amino acids. V lost 7 bases and J 5 bases, leaving 14 bases between the germline ends. CDR3 nucleotides: TGTGCCAGCACGGCCAGGGTTTCCGAGACCCAGTACTTC. This gives the protein CASTARVSETQYF. Drawing the rest from reference TRBV25-1 and TRBJ2-5, the complete variable domain is EADIYQTPRYLVIGTGKKITLECSQTMGHDKMYWYQQDPGMELHLIHYSYGVNSTEKGDLSSESTVSRIRTEHFPLTLESARPSHTSQYLCASTARVSETQYFGPGTRLLVL.

This clonotype was found a few times. The chain has TRBV7-6 and TRBJ1-3, with D maybe TRBD1 (5 bases). The CDR3 is 15 amino acids. From germline, CDR1 is SGHVS and CDR2 FNYEAQ. V lost 6 bases, J lost 0 bases, and 12 bases lay in between. Here the CDR3 reads CASRQTVSSGNTIYF. The CDR3 nucleotides are TGTGCCAGCAGACAGACAGTGTCCTCTGGAAACACCATATATTTT.

This clonotype came up many times. V usage is TRBV10-3 and J usage is TRBJ2-1; 9 bases match TRBD2. The CDR3 covers 14 residues. V lost 4 bases to trimming and J lost 5 bases; unmatched junction nucleotides: 3. Germline lookup yields CDR1 ENHRY and CDR2 SYGVKD. CDR3: CAISVAGGHNEQFF. Here the CDR3 DNA reads TGTGCCATCAGTGTCGCGGGAGGGCACAATGAGCAGTTCTTC.

This clonotype was picked up many times. The chain employs TRBV6-5 and TRBJ2-2; TRBD1 matches 7 bases. Germline V gene lookup returns CDR1 MNHEY and CDR2 SVGAGI. This CDR3 region has 17 residues. J was trimmed by 9 bases and V by 1 base; bases with no gene match: 14. The CDR3 bases are TGTGCCAGCAGTTACTACTCGACAGGGAAAGGCGGTAGGGAGCTGTTTTTT. It is translated as CASSYYSTGKGGRELFF.

This clonotype was observed a handful of times. The V and J genes are TRBV7-9 and TRBJ2-7; 7 bases line up with TRBD2. This CDR3 has 13 amino acids. Trimming removed 3 bases from V and 5 bases from J; junction bases left unmatched: 4. Germline V gene lookup returns CDR1 SEHNR and CDR2 FQNEAQ (reference sequence). The CDR3 coding sequence is TGTGCCAGCAGCTTCGCGGGAGTGCACGAGCAGTACTTC. Translating it yields CASSFAGVHEQYF.

This clonotype was recorded a few times. This chain connects TRBV5-5 to TRBJ2-2; possible D gene TRBD1, 5 bases. From germline, CDR1 is SGHKS and CDR2 YYEKEE (reference sequence). The CDR3 length is 17 residues. The V and J ends lost 4 bases and 0 bases respectively, with 16 bases between them. The CDR3 protein is CASSPTYKGANTGELFF. CDR3 DNA sequence: TGTGCCAGCAGCCCCACCTATAAAGGGGCGAACACCGGGGAGCTGTTTTTT.

The gene calls are TRBV12-3 or TRBV12-4 and TRBJ2-6, with 9 bases identical to TRBD1. This CDR3 contains 17 residues. The V gene end was trimmed by 6 bases and the J gene end by 2 bases; junction bases not matched to a gene: 8. The CDR3 sequence: CASSPGTGMAGANVLTF. CDR3 nucleotides: TGTGCCAGCAGCCCCGGGACAGGGATGGCTGGGGCCAACGTCCTGACTTTC.

In this sample, this clonotype turned up a few times. This chain links TRBV28 with TRBJ1-5; D gene uncertain. Deletions cut 3 bases from V and 4 bases from J, with 19 bases between. The V gene's germline CDR1 is MDHEN and CDR2 SYDVKM. This CDR3 contains 17 residues. This chain's CDR3 is CASSFLLRPISNQPQHF. The CDR3 DNA reads TGTGCCAGCAGTTTTCTACTCAGGCCTATATCTAATCAGCCCCAGCATTTT.

V and J are TRBV9 and TRBJ1-2, with D possibly being TRBD1 (5 bases). The CDR3 runs 16 residues. Germline V gives CDR1 SGDLS, CDR2 YYNGEE. V was shortened by 3 bases and J by 1 base, with 16 bases between the two germline ends. The chain's CDR3 is CASSGGTAVSNYGYTF. The CDR3 DNA reads as TGTGCCAGCAGCGGGGGGACCGCCGTTAGTAACTATGGCTACACCTTC.